This TCR beta chain was sequenced for a study of T cell responses to AZD1222 COVID-19 vaccine. The study, taken as a whole, reports: Reportedly, nearly half of unique spike TCRs recognized epitopes outside B.1.351/B.1.1.7 mutations. The span of vaccine-associated CD4 TCRs extended across spike, with dominance at 160-218 and 743-854. Spike-specific TCR repertoires showed rising breadth and depth after two AZD1222 doses.

Notes on this clone: The antigen is not known.

Produced via immunoSEQ multiplex PCR; TCRdb's table is partial and in-frame only. The table has under 300,000 clones, approximately 93% seen once. The sample here was peripheral blood, taken on day 0 of AZD1222 vaccination. This receptor was obtained from an adult in good health.

The CDR3 DNA sequence: TGTGCCAGCTCCTACAGGGGAGAACACTACGAGCAGTACTTC. Protein sequence: CASSYRGEHYEQYF. This rearrangement joins TRBV27 to TRBJ2-7; 7 nucleotides align to TRBD1. The ends lost 8 bases at V and 3 bases at J; junction bases unmatched: 10. Germline V gene data show CDR1 as MNHEY and CDR2 as SMNVEV (reference sequence). The CDR3 contains 14 residues.